This T cell receptor beta chain was observed in a study of brain T cells in children with intractable seizures. Produced via immunoSEQ multiplex PCR; TCRdb's table is partial and in-frame only. Among around 80,000 clones listed, 90% to 95% were seen once. The sequenced cases were selected for having the highest brain T cell transcript signatures. At least one anti-epileptic drug was given before surgery. Study-wide findings and caveats: Only CDR3 sequence similarity suggested viral specificity, without known HCMV serostatus. Clones missing pre-surgery may reflect undersampling of that blood sample.

As to this clone: Its matching antigen is unknown.

The CDR3 contains 13 residues. Germline loops: CDR1 GTSNPN, CDR2 SVGIG (reference sequence). V was cut by 0 bases and J by 8 bases, with 13 bases left in between. The source of this sequence is a girl under 10 years old with Rasmussen encephalitis and intractable seizures. This rearrangement joins TRBV30 to TRBJ1-1, with D possibly TRBD1 on 5 matching bases. Material: peripheral blood, obtained at surgery. The CDR3 is CAWSVIMGDEAFF. The CDR3 DNA reads TGTGCCTGGAGTGTAATCATGGGGGACGAAGCTTTCTTT.